Below are 9 T cell receptor beta chains sequenced from a single sample in a study of beta chain features in type 1 diabetes. Study results and caveats: Among all four CD4+ subsets, Type 1 diabetes patients had TCRB CDR3s that were moderately but significantly shorter.

Since all of the isolated RNA was reverse transcribed, expressed TCRB transcripts were what got sequenced. Sequenced by immunoSEQ multiplex PCR; TCRdb stores in-frame clones only, minus some. The sample consists of approximately 600,000 clones, roughly an eighth of them appearing once. No antigen has been identified for these receptors. The source material was naive CD4+ T cells from blood. These receptors were obtained from a man aged 30 to 45 with type 1 diabetes.

This chain joins TRBV9 and TRBJ1-6; D is undetermined. CDR1 is SGDLS, CDR2 YYNGEE, per germline. V dropped 0 bases and J dropped 8 bases, with 6 bases sitting between them. The CDR3 is 13 residues long. The CDR3 DNA is TGTGCCAGCAGCGTAGACTTCTATTCACCCCTCCACTTT. Translation gives CASSVDFYSPLHF. The full variable domain, its missing parts supplied by reference TRBV9 and TRBJ1-6, is DSGVTQTPKHLITATGQRVTLRCSPRSGDLSVYWYQQSLDQGLQFLIQYYNGEERAKGNILERFSAQQFPDLHSELNLSSLELGDSALYFCASSVDFYSPLHFGNGTRLTVT.

The rearrangement joins TRBV5-6 to TRBJ1-4; D remains unclear. Trimming took off 3 bases at V and 8 bases at J, with 20 bases between the two ends. Per germline, CDR1 SGHDT and CDR2 YYEEEE. CDR3 length: 16 residues. This CDR3 is CASSSKDGGVREKLFF. The CDR3 nucleotides are TGTGCCAGCAGCTCGAAGGACGGCGGGGTGCGAGAAAAACTGTTTTTT.

This rearrangement joins TRBV27 to TRBJ1-2; D gene ambiguous. V was shortened by 6 bases and J by 2 bases, with 10 bases between the two germline ends. The germline gives CDR1 MNHEY, CDR2 SMNVEV (reference sequence). This CDR3 contains 13 residues. CDR3 in DNA: TGTGCCAGCAGCTCCACACTGAACTATGGCTACACCTTC. The encoded protein is CASSSTLNYGYTF.

The chain uses TRBV11-3 and TRBJ2-5; the D gene is possibly TRBD1 (7 bases). CDR3 size: 16 residues. Germline-derived CDR1 and CDR2 are SGHNT and YENEEA. Trimming left V 0 bases short and J 10 bases short, with 21 bases between. CDR3 loop: CASSLDYGGQQGFQYF. The CDR3 DNA reads as TGTGCCAGCAGCTTAGATTACGGGGGACAGCAAGGTTTCCAGTACTTC.

This chain links TRBV28 with TRBJ1-5; D gene uncertain. V shed 8 bases and J shed 3 bases, with 17 bases lying between them. This CDR3 comprises 15 residues. Germline-derived CDR1 and CDR2 are MDHEN and SYDVKM. The CDR3 DNA follows: TGTGCCAGCGGATTAAACGGGAGGCCCAATCAGCCCCAGCATTTT. Its protein is CASGLNGRPNQPQHF.

This clone was recorded a few times. Written as DNA, the CDR3 is TGCAGCGTTGACACAGGTTCCGACGAGCAGTACTTC. The encoded protein is CSVDTGSDEQYF. The V gene is TRBV29-1, the J gene TRBJ2-7; D is perhaps TRBD1 (5 bases). The CDR3 has 12 amino acids. The ends were cut back, 3 bases at V and 5 bases at J, with 11 bases in the middle. Germline lookup yields CDR1 SQVTM and CDR2 ANQGSEA.

The chain has TRBV19 and TRBJ2-1, with 8 bases that match TRBD2. This CDR3 is 14 amino acids long. Germline loops: CDR1 LNHDA, CDR2 SQIVND (reference sequence). V dropped 5 bases and J dropped 6; count of bases not matched to a gene: 6. CDR3 residues: CASSLAGGINEQFF. CDR3 DNA: TGTGCCAGTAGTCTGGCGGGGGGCATCAATGAGCAGTTCTTC.

The chain employs TRBV10-1 and TRBJ2-2, with D tentatively TRBD2 (6 bases). Trimming took 4 bases from V and 3 from J, leaving 9 bases between them. CDR1 and CDR2 (germline): WNHNN, SYGVQD (reference sequence). The CDR3 is made up of 14 amino acids. This CDR3 reads CASSVGGYTGELFF. The DNA for the CDR3 is TGCGCCAGCAGTGTTGGGGGGTACACCGGGGAGCTGTTTTTT.

This clone has a handful of counts. This rearrangement joins TRBV10-3 to TRBJ2-7; TRBD1 matches 9 bases. There are 17 residues in the CDR3. Germline V CDR1 and CDR2: ENHRY, SYGVKD. V dropped 0 bases and J dropped 3; count of bases not matched to a gene: 9. The CDR3 nucleotides are TGTGCCATCAGTGAGTCCATAGGACAGGGGCCGCTCTACGAGCAGTACTTC. The encoded protein is CAISESIGQGPLYEQYF.